This entry lists 7 T cell receptor beta chains sequenced from one sample in a study of CD8+CD57+ T cells in acquired aplastic anemia. Template material for TCR beta VDJ and CDR3 profiling consisted of genomic DNA. TCRdb analysed the reads with MiXCR anew, one entry per CDR3 protein. The table has 220,000 or so distinct CDR3 sequences, 60% to 80% seen once. Previously, flow cytometry had revealed CD8+CD57+ cell expansion in the patients chosen for sequencing. The sample consisted of sorted CD4+, CD8+, or CD8+CD57+ T cells (not recorded which) from PBMCs. The receptor set was obtained from a human donor with aplastic anemia.

This chain connects TRBV7-8 to TRBJ1-3, with unresolved D. Germline V gene lookup returns CDR1 SGHVS and CDR2 FQNEAQ. Trimming shortened V by 1 base and J by 4 bases, and 14 bases separated the two germline ends. The CDR3 spans 16 residues. DNA of the CDR3: TGTGCCAGCAGCTTAGTGGAGGGCGCAAGAGGAAACACCATATATTTT. Encoded protein: CASSLVEGARGNTIYF.

J is TRBJ2-7 and V is TRBV2; TRBD1 aligns across 7 bases. Losses at the gene ends were 5 bases for V and 5 bases for J; bases not matched to a gene: 18. CDR1 and CDR2 (germline): SNHLY, FYNNEI. This CDR3 has 17 amino acids. CDR3 nucleotides: TGTGCCAGCAGTTTCCTTATCCAGACAGGGTCCCAGGACGAGCAGTACTTC. Protein sequence: CASSFLIQTGSQDEQYF.

The V call is TRBV20-1, the J call TRBJ2-7; D is uncertain. The germline gives CDR1 DFQATT, CDR2 SNEGSKA (reference sequence). Trimming pared 6 bases from V and 4 bases from J, leaving 16 bases between. The CDR3 contains 13 residues. CDR3 coding DNA: TGCAGTGCAACCCTCCCCGGCACTTACGAGCAGTACTTC. Protein product: CSATLPGTYEQYF.

The chain carries TRBV24-1 and TRBJ2-3, with TRBD2 identical over 11 bases. CDR3 size: 17 residues. After removal of 2 bases from V and 2 bases from J, the junction contained 5 bases not matched to a gene. The germline gives CDR1 KGHDR, CDR2 SFDVKD. The CDR3 loop is CATSDSSTSGNTDTQYF. DNA of the CDR3: TGTGCCACCAGTGATTCCTCGACTAGCGGGAACACAGATACGCAGTATTTT.

This chain links TRBV4-1 with TRBJ2-3; no clear D. The CDR3 totals 15 residues. Germline values: CDR1 MGHRA, CDR2 YSYEKL. Trimming left V 1 base short and J 2 bases short, with 10 bases between. The CDR3 spells CASSQVRTHTDTQYF. CDR3 nucleotide sequence: TGCGCCAGCAGCCAAGTGAGGACGCACACAGATACGCAGTATTTT.

The chain couples TRBV25-1 to TRBJ2-5, with TRBD2 identical over 8 bases. Germline CDR1 and CDR2: MGHDK and SYGVNS. Losses at the gene ends were 6 bases for V and 2 bases for J; bases not matched to a gene: 11. CDR3 size: 16 residues. CDR3 DNA: TGTGCCAGCAGGAAGGGGGGAGCGGGAGTTCAAGAGACCCAGTACTTC. It translates to CASRKGGAGVQETQYF.

This rearrangement joins TRBV12-3 or TRBV12-4 to TRBJ2-1, with D perhaps matching TRBD1 or TRBD2 (5 bases each). Trimming left V 1 base short and J 16 bases short, with 17 bases between. CDR3 size: 13 residues. The CDR3 region has the DNA TGTGCCAGCAGTTTAGTACCGGGACCTAACGGATTCTTC. This codes for CASSLVPGPNGFF.